The rows below give T cell receptor beta chains drawn from one sample of a study of cytomegalovirus exposure and HLA in healthy donors. This table comes from immunoSEQ multiplex PCR, and its TCRdb copy is limited to in-frame clones, with some not included. The sample records 330,000 or so clones, roughly 89% being singletons. The sample taken for sequencing was PBMCs. The source of these receptors is a woman under 30 in good health and CMV-seronegative. CDR3s include the opening cysteine and the closing phenylalanine or tryptophan. Part of the rows lack a size; the others show once, few, many or a class for expanded clones.

clone_size j_call v_call cdr3_aa
NA TRBJ1-5 TRBV27 CASSQGNQPQHF
NA TRBJ1-2 TRBV28 CASSLGGSNYGYTF
once TRBJ2-7 TRBV7-2 CASSLARGINEQYF
NA TRBJ2-1 TRBV4-1 CASSQVGGQFF
NA TRBJ2-3 TRBV9 CASSVAPSGTDTQYF
once TRBJ2-3 TRBV27 CASSLGGWGGDTQYF
NA TRBJ2-5 TRBV5-6 CASSDNGQRMETQYF
NA TRBJ1-2 TRBV2 CASQHEGGGYGYTF
NA TRBJ2-1 TRBV9 CASSEGLAGLNEQFF
NA TRBJ2-5 TRBV11-2 CASSFSRFQETQYF
NA TRBJ2-2 TRBV4-1 CASSQEPAGVGYTGELFF
NA TRBJ1-5 TRBV19 CASSTDRVGNQPQHF
NA TRBJ2-5 TRBV25-1 CASRGALLGVPQETQYF
once TRBJ2-5 TRBV28 CASSFAGTVGGETQYF
NA TRBJ1-2 TRBV21-1 CASSNGEGSNYGYTF
once TRBJ2-7 TRBV2 CASRQESSYEQYF
NA TRBJ2-1 TRBV7-3 CASSPFGRRVDEQFF
once TRBJ2-7 TRBV5-6 CASSFGTAYEQYF
NA TRBJ2-2 TRBV27 CASSLYLGDTGELFF
NA TRBJ2-1 TRBV2 CAPRLAETYNEQFF
few TRBJ2-3 TRBV7-8 CASSADFAADTQYF
NA TRBJ2-1 TRBV5-1 CASSLGLAGQGEQFF
NA TRBJ2-3 TRBV27 CASSLGGLITDTQYF
NA TRBJ2-1 TRBV23-1 CASSQSVGVRSYNEQFF
NA TRBJ1-2 TRBV6-1 CASSEAEVGYTF
NA TRBJ2-1 TRBV13 CASMAQNPYNEQFF
NA TRBJ2-7 TRBV5-1 CASSLAGLSYEQYF
NA TRBJ2-5 TRBV9 CASSVTTSGTETQYF
NA TRBJ2-3 TRBV4-3 CASSQEVSLAGVPDTQYF
NA TRBJ1-5 TRBV28 CASSPGDRRNQPQHF
NA TRBJ1-4 TRBV5-1 CASSLVGLSEKLFF
NA TRBJ2-3 TRBV5-1 CASSLGSTSHTDTQYF
NA TRBJ2-1 TRBV7-3 CASSGTSGRVDEQFF
NA TRBJ1-2 TRBV27 CASSPRQDTLNTGYTF
once TRBJ2-1 TRBV21-1 CASSSLLGRVAGLASNEQFF
NA TRBJ2-5 TRBV29-1 CSVLTSGWPMETQYF
NA TRBJ1-5 TRBV27 CASSKWAGQGDDQPQHF
NA TRBJ2-5 TRBV9 CASSVGLAGEETQYF
NA TRBJ2-7 TRBV5-4 CASSPDIKAYEQYF
NA TRBJ1-4 TRBV6-5 CASKETGTGVAKLFF
NA TRBJ2-7 TRBV18 CASSTGSSYEQYF
NA TRBJ2-1 TRBV13 CASSARTGNEQFF